Given below is one TCR beta chain in context. Produced via immunoSEQ multiplex PCR; TCRdb's table is partial and in-frame only. The sample lists 110,000 or so clones; approximately 84% were seen once. The germline CDR1 and CDR2 sequences are LNHDA and SQIVND (reference sequence). V lost 10 bases and J lost 4; bases outside the gene matches: 7. The length of the CDR3 is 13 residues. This sample is part of a study of blood T cell repertoires in COVID-19. The overall study: The United States, Italy and Spain provided the acute and convalescent COVID-19 samples.

The TCR comes from a man aged 35 to 55 with acute or convalescent COVID-19. The chain carries TRBV19 and TRBJ2-7, with 10 bases matching TRBD1. Material: peripheral blood. The CDR3 loop reads CATPGQGKYEQYF. CDR3 nucleotide sequence: TGTGCCACCCCGGGACAGGGGAAATACGAGCAGTACTTC. The whole variable domain, filled in from reference TRBV19 and TRBJ2-7, reads DGGITQSPKYLFRKEGQNVTLSCEQNLNHDAMYWYRQDPGQGLRLIYYSQIVNDFQKGDIAEGYSVSREKKESFPLTVTSAQKNPTAFYLCATPGQGKYEQYFGPGTRLTVT.